This T cell receptor (beta chain) appears in the sequencing data of a study of blood T cells in healthy people across ages. Then a second PCR, running about 7 to 11 cycles, was carried out with a sample-barcoded 5' primer and a J-beta primer mix. TCRdb re-called the 5' RACE reads through MiXCR, storing one row per CDR3 protein. This table has about 1.4 million distinct CDR3 sequences, 55% to 75% appearing once. This clonotype came up a few times. Germline V CDR1 and CDR2: SEHNR, FQNEAQ (reference sequence). V gave up 1 base and J gave up 6 bases, with 7 bases separating them. The CDR3 has 12 amino acids.

The TCR originated in a man younger than 35 in good health. The sample taken for sequencing was blood. The V gene is TRBV7-9, the J gene TRBJ2-7; a weak D match, TRBD2 (6 bases). CDR3 residues: CASSLDSGEQYF. In nucleotides, the CDR3 is TGTGCCAGCAGCTTAGATAGCGGCGAGCAGTACTTC.